What follows is one T cell receptor (beta chain) and its context. Its target is unknown. Method: immunoSEQ multiplex PCR; TCRdb's copy keeps in-frame clones and lacks some. The sample records about 34,000 clones, around 80% being singletons. This record belongs to a study of OX40 agonist ivuxolimab in advanced cancers. Across the whole study: As their treatment, patients were administered ivuxolimab, an agonistic anti-OX40 (CD134) antibody. Prior therapy, whether anti-PD-1, anti-PD-L1 or anti-CTLA-4, was allowed, and 40% had some. Study-wide results and limits: The authors also found low normalized T-cell clonal expansion in some nonresponders.

CDR1 and CDR2 (germline): GTSNPN, SVGIG (reference sequence). Deletions cut 2 bases from V and 1 base from J, with 11 bases between. The CDR3 is 14 residues long. The sequence was obtained from an adult with an advanced solid tumor such as melanoma, head and neck, liver or kidney cancer. The sequencing here drew on CD4+ or CD8+ T cells sorted from blood, taken in a trial of the OX40 agonist ivuxolimab. The rearrangement uses TRBV30 and TRBJ1-2; D is undetermined. The CDR3 here is CAWSQKGGNYGYTF. The CDR3 DNA reads as TGTGCCTGGAGTCAGAAGGGTGGTAACTATGGCTACACCTTC.